The rows below give T cell receptor beta chains drawn from one sample of a study of CD8 T cells in ankylosing spondylitis. One entry per CDR3 protein, called by TCRdb with MiXCR from the 5' RACE reads. The sample has fewer than 500,000 distinct CDR3 sequences; more than 20% are singletons. Sequencing input: blood, either unsorted or a sorted T cell fraction (not recorded which). The receptors come from a male donor with ankylosing spondylitis. Each CDR3 is given with its conserved first and last residue. A D gene is named only where the DNA matches it firmly. Rows may omit the clone size; those that give it use once, few, many or a size class.

cdr3_aa cdr3_nt clone_size j_call v_call d_call
CASSFAGGSSYEQYF TGTGCCAGCAGTTTCGCGGGCGGGAGCTCCTACGAGCAGTACTTC medium-sized TRBJ2-7 TRBV12-3/TRBV12-4 TRBD2
CASSPPDRWQGEQFF TGTGCCAGCTCACCACCGGATCGATGGCAGGGTGAGCAGTTCTTC NA TRBJ2-1 TRBV18 NA
CASSFIGGNQSPLHF TGCGCCAGCAGCTTCATAGGGGGTAATCAATCACCCCTCCACTTT once TRBJ1-6 TRBV5-1 NA
CAIRASGAYNEQFF TGTGCCATCAGGGCTAGCGGCGCCTACAATGAGCAGTTCTTC NA TRBJ2-1 TRBV10-3 TRBD2
CSAPGVGRSYNEQFF TGCAGTGCCCCCGGGGTCGGGAGAAGCTACAATGAGCAGTTCTTC few TRBJ2-1 TRBV20-1 NA
CASSFPVASGRAELTGELFF TGTGCCAGCAGCTTCCCCGTCGCTAGCGGGAGGGCCGAATTGACCGGGGAGCTGTTTTTT NA TRBJ2-2 TRBV7-8 TRBD2
CASSKSGTRNTGELFF TGTGCCAGCAGCAAATCCGGGACAAGGAACACCGGGGAGCTGTTTTTT NA TRBJ2-2 TRBV7-9 NA
CSVIKSGTGEQYF TGCAGCGTTATTAAATCCGGGACAGGTGAGCAGTACTTC NA TRBJ2-7 TRBV29-1 TRBD1
CASRLTENTEAFF TGTGCCAGCAGACTGACAGAGAACACTGAAGCTTTCTTT many TRBJ1-1 TRBV12-3/TRBV12-4 NA
CASSWATAGSPLHF TGTGCCAGCAGTTGGGCTACCGCGGGGTCACCCCTCCACTTT NA TRBJ1-6 TRBV9 NA
CASSPIGDLSTDTQYF TGTGCCAGCTCACCAATCGGGGACCTGAGCACAGATACGCAGTATTTT many TRBJ2-3 TRBV18 NA
CSASRDSTYNEQFF TGCAGTGCCTCTCGGGACTCAACCTACAATGAGCAGTTCTTC few TRBJ2-1 TRBV20-1 NA
CASSPGTNRYNEQFF TGTGCCAGCTCACCCGGGACAAATAGATACAATGAGCAGTTCTTC many TRBJ2-1 TRBV18 NA
CASSFQRERNEQFF TGTGCCAGCAGCTTCCAGCGGGAGAGGAATGAGCAGTTCTTC many TRBJ2-1 TRBV7-2 TRBD2
CASSSTGGENEQYF TGCGCCAGCAGCTCCACAGGGGGTGAGAACGAGCAGTACTTC NA TRBJ2-7 TRBV5-1 TRBD1
CAWVLTYTEAFF TGTGCCTGGGTTTTGACATACACTGAAGCTTTCTTT NA TRBJ1-1 TRBV30 NA
CASSQDLREGVTGELFF TGCGCCAGCAGCCAAGATTTGCGGGAGGGCGTAACCGGGGAGCTGTTTTTT NA TRBJ2-2 TRBV4-3 TRBD2
CASSWDRDGYTF TGCGCCAGCAGCTGGGACAGAGATGGCTACACCTTC few TRBJ1-2 TRBV5-1 TRBD1
CSAGDREWYTEAFF TGCAGTGCGGGAGACAGGGAATGGTACACTGAAGCTTTCTTT NA TRBJ1-1 TRBV20-1 TRBD1
CASSWTSGNTQYF TGTGCCAGCAGCTGGACTAGCGGGAATACGCAGTATTTT NA TRBJ2-3 TRBV14 TRBD2
CASSIGWSGRAKETQYF TGTGCCAGTAGTATCGGATGGAGCGGGAGGGCGAAAGAGACCCAGTACTTC NA TRBJ2-5 TRBV19 TRBD2
CASNQGVHQPQHF TGTGCCAGCAATCAGGGTGTGCATCAGCCCCAGCATTTT NA TRBJ1-5 TRBV12-3/TRBV12-4 NA
CASSPLGGWGSPLHF TGTGCCAGCAGTCCCCTGGGAGGGTGGGGTTCACCCCTCCACTTT NA TRBJ1-6 TRBV12-3/TRBV12-4 NA
CASSEHAGGPHNEQFF TGTGCCAGCAGTGAACACGCGGGAGGCCCCCACAATGAGCAGTTCTTC few TRBJ2-1 TRBV25-1 TRBD2
CASSFGPGEYYEQYF TGTGCCAGCAGCTTTGGACCGGGAGAGTACTACGAGCAGTACTTC NA TRBJ2-7 TRBV7-2 NA
CASRGWGAVPYEQYF TGTGCCAGCAGGGGGTGGGGGGCAGTCCCGTACGAGCAGTACTTC few TRBJ2-7 TRBV7-2 NA
CASSQDERVKTQYF TGCGCCAGCAGCCAAGATGAGAGGGTAAAGACCCAGTACTTC NA TRBJ2-5 TRBV4-1 NA
CASSLALGLESGYTF TGTGCCAGCAGCTTGGCCCTCGGGCTCGAGTCTGGCTACACCTTC NA TRBJ1-2 TRBV5-6 NA
CASSSTGPQEQYF TGTGCCAGCAGCTCCACAGGACCGCAGGAGCAGTACTTC few TRBJ2-7 TRBV7-9 NA
CSASGPTGPLNEQYF TGCAGTGCTAGCGGGCCAACGGGACCCTTGAACGAGCAGTACTTC NA TRBJ2-7 TRBV20-1 NA
CSVDLQRNEQFF TGCAGCGTTGACTTACAGAGGAATGAGCAGTTCTTC many TRBJ2-1 TRBV29-1 NA
CASSAFTGTGETQYF TGCGCCAGCAGCGCCTTCACAGGGACGGGGGAGACCCAGTACTTC NA TRBJ2-5 TRBV5-1 NA
CASSRRTSGIRYQETQYF TGTGCCAGCAGCCGACGGACTAGCGGCATCCGGTACCAAGAGACCCAGTACTTC few TRBJ2-5 TRBV3-1 TRBD2
CASSLAMGLQETQYF TGTGCCAGCAGCTTAGCTATGGGGTTACAAGAGACCCAGTACTTC once TRBJ2-5 TRBV7-9 NA
CASSQWSGNTQYF TGTGCCAGCAGCCAATGGTCCGGCAATACGCAGTATTTT many TRBJ2-3 TRBV14 NA
CASSIAGTSQETQYF TGTGCCAGTAGTATAGCGGGGACTAGTCAAGAGACCCAGTACTTC few TRBJ2-5 TRBV19 TRBD2
CASSLPKGHYQETQYF TGTGCCAGCAGCCTCCCGAAGGGACACTACCAAGAGACCCAGTACTTC NA TRBJ2-5 TRBV28 NA
CSARPRPGQGVTEAFF TGCAGTGCTAGACCGAGACCGGGACAGGGAGTTACTGAAGCTTTCTTT few TRBJ1-1 TRBV20-1 TRBD1
CASSIGLAGETQYF TGTGCCAGCAGCATTGGACTAGCGGGAGAGACCCAGTACTTC NA TRBJ2-5 TRBV5-5 TRBD2
CSVGGTSGIPLTSTDTQYF TGCAGCGTGGGGGGGACTAGCGGGATTCCGCTTACTAGCACAGATACGCAGTATTTT NA TRBJ2-3 TRBV29-1 TRBD2